These 5 T cell receptor beta chains share one sample of origin, sequenced in a study of identical twins. Each CDR3 protein gets one entry after TCRdb re-called the 5' RACE reads with MiXCR. The sample holds about 1.7 million distinct CDR3 sequences, 25% to 35% seen once. The specimen sequenced was cord blood. Receptors originate from a newborn girl in good health.

The chain uses TRBV11-2 and TRBJ2-1, with 9 bases that match TRBD2. CDR3 size: 17 residues. The trim removed 1 base at V and 7 bases at J, leaving 11 bases unmatched. Looked up from germline, CDR1 is SGHAT and CDR2 is FQNNGV. The chain's CDR3 is CASSLVPGLAVGNEQFF. CDR3 in DNA: TGTGCCAGCAGCTTAGTCCCGGGACTAGCCGTGGGGAATGAGCAGTTCTTC. The full variable domain, its missing parts supplied by reference TRBV11-2 and TRBJ2-1, is EAGVAQSPRYKIIEKRQSVAFWCNPISGHATLYWYQQILGQGPKLLIQFQNNGVVDDSQLPKDRFSAERLKGVDSTLKIQPAKLEDSAVYLCASSLVPGLAVGNEQFFGPGTRLTVL.

This clonotype has just a few counts. This CDR3 is CASSTDDQGSRNIQYF. The DNA of the CDR3 is TGTGCCAGTAGTACTGACGACCAGGGGAGTAGAAACATTCAGTACTTC. V usage is TRBV19 and J usage is TRBJ2-4, with a weak D call TRBD1 (6 bases). Looked up from germline, CDR1 is LNHDA and CDR2 is SQIVND (reference sequence). The length of the CDR3 is 16 residues. V dropped 4 bases and J dropped 6 bases, with 19 bases sitting between them.

This clonotype was counted a single time. The chain carries TRBV20-1 and TRBJ2-7; perhaps TRBD2 as D (6 bases). Germline V gene data show CDR1 as DFQATT and CDR2 as SNEGSKA (reference sequence). V lost 5 bases, J lost 0 bases, and 17 bases lay in between. The length of the CDR3 is 15 residues. CDR3 sequence (DNA): TGCAGTGCTCCCGGAGGAGGGTTTCCCTCCTACGAGCAGTACTTC. Translation: CSAPGGGFPSYEQYF.

The rearrangement joins TRBV6-4 to TRBJ2-7; D remains ambiguous. The CDR3 is made up of 14 amino acids. V was shortened by 6 bases and J by 11 bases, with 23 bases between the two germline ends. Germline loops: CDR1 MRHNA, CDR2 SNTAGT. The CDR3 here is CASSPDPENFVKYF. CDR3 DNA sequence: TGTGCCAGCAGCCCGGACCCAGAAAATTTTGTGAAGTACTTC.

There are many counts of this clonotype. V is TRBV2 and J is TRBJ2-5, with a possible D match to TRBD1 (5 bases). Trimming removed 7 bases at V and 5 bases at J, with 8 bases between. Germline V gene lookup returns CDR1 SNHLY and CDR2 FYNNEI. The length of the CDR3 is 11 residues. CDR3 in amino acids: CASKQEETQYF. CDR3 coding DNA: TGTGCCAGCAAACAGGAGGAGACCCAGTACTTC.